A single sample is the source of the 15 T cell receptor beta chains below, sequenced in a study of cytomegalovirus exposure and HLA in healthy donors (TCRdb year 2017). Library preparation was by the immunoSEQ multiplex PCR assay. The multiplex PCR relied on a mix of 60 forward primers for TCR Vbeta segments and 13 reverse primers for TCR Jbeta segments. The table was pulled from immuneACCESS by TCRdb, which kept in-frame rearrangements only. Such tables lose some clones; where checked, under half of the loss comes from unresolved V genes, and the rest has no known cause. This sample's table has entries for 85,000 or so clones. The ten largest clones capture 0.95% to 1.3% of the sample. Material: PBMCs. The receptor set was obtained from a woman aged 25 to 39 in good health and CMV-seronegative.

The gene calls are TRBV2 and TRBJ1-2, with 9 bases lining up with TRBD1. Germline loops: CDR1 SNHLY, CDR2 FYNNEI. The CDR3 runs 14 residues. V shed 6 bases and J 3 bases; nucleotides not matched to a gene: 5. The CDR3 sequence is CASRYRGRYYGYTF. The CDR3 coding sequence is TGTGCCAGCAGGTACAGGGGGCGGTACTATGGCTACACCTTC. The variable domain in full, with the rest retrieved from reference TRBV2 and TRBJ1-2, is EPEVTQTPSHQVTQMGQEVILRCVPISNHLYFYWYRQILGQKVEFLVSFYNNEISEKSEIFDDQFSVERPDGSNFTLKIRSTKLEDSAMYFCASRYRGRYYGYTFGSGTRLTVV.

The J gene is TRBJ1-1, the V gene TRBV4-2, with 9 bases identical to TRBD1. Germline values: CDR1 LGHNA, CDR2 YNFKEQ. The trim removed 2 bases at V and 5 bases at J, leaving 6 bases unmatched. The CDR3 spans 15 residues. The CDR3 sequence is CASSQHRDRATEAFF. DNA for the CDR3: TGTGCCAGCAGCCAACACCGGGACAGGGCAACTGAAGCTTTCTTT.

The chain joins TRBV4-1 to TRBJ1-1; the D gene is possibly TRBD1 (5 bases). In germline, CDR1 is MGHRA, CDR2 YSYEKL. This CDR3 spans 15 amino acids. The V end was cut by 3 bases, the J end by 1 base, with 12 bases between. CDR3 DNA sequence: TGCGCCAGCAGCCATTCATGGGGGGGGAACACTGAAGCTTTCTTT. As protein: CASSHSWGGNTEAFF.

The chain has TRBV7-9 and TRBJ2-1; possible D gene TRBD2, 7 bases. Between the trimmed V and J ends, which lost 4 bases and 0 bases, there was a span of 13 bases. The CDR3 has 16 amino acids. Germline V gene data show CDR1 as SEHNR and CDR2 as FQNEAQ (reference sequence). The CDR3 nucleotides are TGTGCCAGCAGCTCCCATCGGGGGGCCTCCTACAATGAGCAGTTCTTC. Translated: CASSSHRGASYNEQFF.

The chain has TRBV30 and TRBJ1-5; D not resolved. This CDR3 is built from 14 residues. Looked up from germline, CDR1 is GTSNPN and CDR2 is SVGIG (reference sequence). Trimming took 1 base from V and 5 from J, leaving 12 bases between them. The CDR3: CAWSAIQVDQPQHF. The CDR3 DNA follows: TGTGCCTGGAGTGCGATTCAGGTTGATCAGCCCCAGCATTTT. The full variable domain, completed using reference TRBV30 and TRBJ1-5, is SQTIHQWPATLVQPVGSPLSLECTVEGTSNPNLYWYRQAAGRGLQLLFYSVGIGQISSEVPQNLSASRPQDRQFILSSKKLLLSDSGFYLCAWSAIQVDQPQHFGDGTRLSIL.

The chain is built from TRBV4-1 and TRBJ2-4; 12 bases map to TRBD2. The V gene's germline CDR1 is MGHRA and CDR2 YSYEKL. The V gene end was trimmed by 4 bases and the J gene end by 1 base; junction bases not matched to a gene: 8. The CDR3 covers 18 residues. Written as DNA, the CDR3 is TGCGCCAGCAGCCCCGGGCTAGCGGGAGGGGAGGCCAAAAACATTCAGTACTTC. Translation: CASSPGLAGGEAKNIQYF.

V usage is TRBV5-6 and J usage is TRBJ2-7, with D possibly matching TRBD2 (6 bases). The CDR3 is 15 residues long. Deletions cut 1 base from V and 4 bases from J, with 15 bases between. Germline CDR1 SGHDT, CDR2 YYEEEE. The CDR3 DNA sequence: TGTGCCAGCAGCTTGCGGTGGGAGGCGCCTTACGAGCAGTACTTC. Its translation is CASSLRWEAPYEQYF.

The chain has TRBV30 and TRBJ1-6; 9 nucleotides line up with TRBD1. Germline V CDR1 and CDR2: GTSNPN, SVGIG (reference sequence). The CDR3 spans 17 residues. The trim removed 3 bases at V and 0 bases at J, leaving 6 bases unmatched. CDR3 sequence (DNA): TGTGCCTGGAGCACGTTGACAGGGGGCTCCTATAATTCACCCCTCCACTTT. Amino acid sequence: CAWSTLTGGSYNSPLHF.

The rearrangement links TRBV5-1 to TRBJ2-7; TRBD1 might be the D (6 bases). This CDR3 has 15 amino acids. Germline CDR1 reads SGHRS; CDR2 reads YFSETQ. Trimming pared 0 bases from V and 2 bases from J, leaving 12 bases between. The CDR3 DNA follows: TGCGCCAGCAGCTTGGGGGACACACCGACCTACGAGCAGTACTTC. Translated: CASSLGDTPTYEQYF.

The J gene is TRBJ1-1, the V gene TRBV4-1; D is perhaps TRBD1 (5 bases). The CDR3 is 13 residues long. V gave up 6 bases and J gave up 5 bases, with 13 bases separating them. Germline assignment: CDR1 MGHRA and CDR2 YSYEKL. The DNA of the CDR3 is TGCGCCAGCAGTGCAAGGGGAGGAACTGAAGCTTTCTTT. Amino acids: CASSARGGTEAFF.

The chain carries TRBV7-9 and TRBJ1-1; 7 positions match TRBD1. There are 14 residues in the CDR3. V shed 1 base and J 4 bases; nucleotides not matched to a gene: 3. CDR1 and CDR2 from the germline V gene are SEHNR and FQNEAQ (reference sequence). The CDR3 coding sequence is TGTGCCAGCAGCTTAGACAGGGGAGGCACTGAAGCTTTCTTT. This gives the protein CASSLDRGGTEAFF. Filled out from reference TRBV7-9 and TRBJ1-1, the complete variable domain reads DTGVSQNPRHKITKRGQNVTFRCDPISEHNRLYWYRQTLGQGPEFLTYFQNEAQLEKSRLLSDRFSAERPKGSFSTLEIQRTEQGDSAMYLCASSLDRGGTEAFFGQGTRLTVV.

The CDR3 loop is CASSLVRYDRDSGETQYF. The CDR3 nucleotides are TGTGCCAGCAGCTTAGTGCGGTACGACAGGGACTCAGGGGAGACCCAGTACTTC. V usage is TRBV7-9 and J usage is TRBJ2-5, with a tentative D call TRBD1 (7 bases). V was clipped by 1 base and J by 5 bases, with 23 bases between them. The CDR3 is 18 residues long. Germline V CDR1 and CDR2: SEHNR, FQNEAQ (reference sequence).

The genes are TRBV4-1 and TRBJ1-4, with D possibly being TRBD1 (6 bases). V lost 4 bases, J lost 8 bases, and 17 bases lay in between. Germline CDR1 is MGHRA and CDR2 is YSYEKL. The CDR3 spans 15 residues. In DNA form, the CDR3 reads TGCGCCAGCAGCCGCCGACAGGCCCCCGTGGAAAAACTGTTTTTT. Translated, it gives CASSRRQAPVEKLFF.

The chain joins TRBV4-2 to TRBJ1-5; D gene ambiguous. CDR3 length equals 15 residues. Trimming took off 0 bases at V and 3 bases at J, with 9 bases between the two ends. CDR1 LGHNA and CDR2 YNFKEQ come from the germline V gene. The CDR3 DNA reads TGTGCCAGCAGCCAAGAGCAGGAATCCAATCAGCCCCAGCATTTT. Protein: CASSQEQESNQPQHF.

The chain combines TRBV4-1 with TRBJ1-1; 8 nucleotides align to TRBD1. CDR3 length: 13 residues. The junction had 3 bases not matched to a gene; V was cut back by 1 base and J by 8 bases. Germline values: CDR1 MGHRA, CDR2 YSYEKL. This chain's CDR3 is CASSQGGTGEAFF. Written as DNA, the CDR3 is TGCGCCAGCAGCCAAGGGGGGACAGGAGAAGCTTTCTTT.